This T cell receptor (beta chain) was captured in a study of shared clonotypes between healthy human individuals. Overall study: For every donor, three CD4 naive, three CD4 memory, two CD8 naive and one CD8 memory plates were used.

Free of recent acute infections or vaccinations, the donors were healthy HIV-negative adults. The authors distributed each subset's genomic DNA evenly over several immunoSEQ plates. This table comes from immunoSEQ multiplex PCR, and its TCRdb copy is limited to in-frame clones, with some not included. This sample yields approximately 2.5 million clones, of which about 92% are seen a single time; around 0.14% belongs to the top ten. This receptor was taken from a man aged 18 to 35 in good health. Source material: naive CD4+ T cells sorted from blood. The subset denotes: CD45RA+ positively selected.

CDR3 coding DNA: TGTGCCAGTAGTATAGATAGGGGGACACCGTATGGCTACACCTTC. Translation: CASSIDRGTPYGYTF. This chain uses TRBV19 with TRBJ1-2, with D perhaps matching TRBD1 (6 bases). This CDR3 is 15 amino acids long. The V gene's germline CDR1 is LNHDA and CDR2 SQIVND (reference sequence). Trimming removed 0 bases at V and 5 bases at J, with 13 bases between.